This T cell receptor beta chain was documented in a study of early T cells in non-severe SARS-CoV-2 infection. TCRdb independently ran MiXCR on the 5' RACE reads; one entry per CDR3 protein. The sample holds 35,000 to 45,000 distinct CDR3 sequences, 5.8% seen once. Trimming took off 5 bases at V and 0 bases at J, with 9 bases between the two ends. This CDR3 region has 15 residues. Germline V CDR1 and CDR2: SGHRS, YFSETQ. Sequencing used whole blood. The source of this sequence is an adult who was a healthcare worker with PCR-confirmed SARS-CoV-2 infection or an uninfected control (not recorded which). The rearrangement uses TRBV5-1 and TRBJ2-6, with D maybe TRBD1 (5 bases). CDR3 DNA: TGCGCCAGCAGACAGGCCCTCTCTGGGGCCAACGTCCTGACTTTC. Its translation is CASRQALSGANVLTF.